This T cell receptor (beta chain) originates from a study of blood T cell repertoires in COVID-19. Study overall: COVID-19 samples collected from the United States, Italy and Spain covered acute and convalescent phases. T cells, B-cell-depleted T cells, or PBMCs provided the cDNA or gDNA that served as material.

In the study's own analysis: Amplification of reference gene primers provided the estimated nucleated cell counts. Method: immunoSEQ multiplex PCR; TCRdb's copy keeps in-frame clones and lacks some. The D gene and trimming were derived from the DNA, and the V and J assignments and clone size from that table. The sample shows 70,000 or so clones, about nine tenths of them seen only once. CDR3 length: 17 amino acids. This receptor was obtained from a man aged 25-40 years with acute or convalescent COVID-19. The sequenced material came from peripheral blood. V usage is TRBV12-2 and J usage is TRBJ2-1; TRBD2 is the table's D call and was not checked against the DNA. TRBV12-2 is a known pseudogene. Here the CDR3 reads CASRLGPQRPGGDEQFF. CDR3 DNA sequence: TGTGCAAGTCGCTTAGGACCTCAGCGACCAGGAGGCGATGAGCAGTTCTTC.